This TCR beta chain stems from a study of CD4 and CD8 cells across lung adenocarcinoma regions. The patients had localized lung adenocarcinoma, a non-small cell subtype. This clonotype was seen more than once but under ten times. Using its own MiXCR run on the PCR reads, TCRdb lists one record per CDR3 protein. The repertoire has around 4,000 distinct CDR3 sequences, 61% of them found once; the top ten carry 15% to 20%. Per the germline V gene, CDR1 is KGHDR and CDR2 is SFDVKD. Trimming cost V 1 base and J 9 bases; bases outside gene matches: 11. The CDR3 has 16 residues. The clonotype originates from a male donor with lung adenocarcinoma. The CD4 and CD8 labels of this study may be unreliable. Source material: CD4+ T cells from the center of a lung tumor. The V call is TRBV24-1, the J call TRBJ2-1; TRBD2 matches at 7 bases. CDR3 sequence reads: CATSDLGSGGSGEQFF. The CDR3 DNA is TGTGCCACCAGTGATTTAGGATCGGGCGGGAGTGGTGAGCAGTTCTTC.